This T cell receptor beta chain was documented in a study of OX40 agonist ivuxolimab in advanced cancers. Looking at the study overall: Ivuxolimab was a fully human IgG2 agonistic monoclonal antibody targeting the costimulatory receptor OX40 (CD134). Partial responses were achieved by three dose-escalation patients, of whom one had hepatocellular carcinoma and two had cutaneous melanoma. Of the approximately 54 dose-escalation patients, hepatocellular carcinoma was present in roughly 19, melanoma in roughly 15, renal cell carcinoma in 9 and head and neck cancer in 9. The paper covers the monotherapy dose-escalation part of the phase I ivuxolimab trial, which included N of about 56 patients. Prior anti-PD-1, anti-PD-L1 or anti-CTLA-4 therapy was permitted, and 40% of dose-escalation patients had received checkpoint inhibitors. In the dose-escalation cohort, more than 80% of patients were male, and the mean age was around 65 years with a range of roughly 20 to 79. The point of sequencing TCRbeta in the periphery was to test whether ivuxolimab changed TCR sequence diversity and drove clonal T-cell expansion. Intravenous ivuxolimab was administered to patients every 2 weeks at six dose levels: 0.01, 0.1, 0.3, 1.5, 3 and 10 mg/kg.

A remark on this clone: No antigen is known for it. The record has no base qualities; no much larger clone is one base away.

For sequencing of the TCRbeta CDR3 region, genomic DNA was extracted from the sorted cells. TCRbeta CDR3 regions were sequenced using the immunoSEQ Assay. Sourced from immuneACCESS, this table was stored by TCRdb with only in-frame sequences that have V and J called. A share of the clones is absent; for the studies checked, an unresolved V gene accounts for under half, and the remainder has no known explanation. This sample is represented by roughly 100,000 clones; 85% to 90% of them were singletons. Of the sample, more than 0.15% falls within the top ten clones. Findings and caveats that apply to the study as a whole: After ivuxolimab, expanded clones were on average more numerous among CD8+ T cells than among CD4+ T cells. Low levels of normalized T-cell clonal expansion were also seen in some nonresponding patients. Antigen specificity was not determined for the clonally expanded peripheral T cells. At doses from 0.1 to 3.0 mg/kg, clonal expansion was seen in both CD4+ and CD8+ blood T cells between baseline and week 6. In the 0.1-3.0 mg/kg groups, partial responders were among the patients with the lowest normalized peripheral clonal expansion, particularly in CD8+ T cells.

The trial excluded patients who had a history of autoimmune disease or were on systemic immunosuppression. Peripheral blood for TCR sequencing was collected from all dose cohorts at baseline, on cycle 4 day 1, and on cycle 7 day 1. The samples were taken from a phase I, first-in-human, multicenter, open-label dose-escalation trial of ivuxolimab. Adults with locally advanced or metastatic head and neck squamous cell, hepatocellular, melanoma or renal cell carcinoma were enrolled in the trial. CD4+ and CD8+ T cells were sorted separately from peripheral blood before TCR sequencing. For this chain, trimming is 4 bases at the V end and 8 bases at the J end, and the number of junction bases without a gene match is 5. CDR1 and CDR2, per the germline V gene, are ENHRY and SYGVKD. From the cysteine up to the phenylalanine, the CDR3 has a length of 14 residues. Only the CDR3 DNA is retained, 42 bases long and in frame from the first base.

Sequences were derived from CD4+ or CD8+ T cells sorted from blood, sampled in a trial of the OX40 agonist ivuxolimab. The chain couples TRBV10-3 to TRBJ1-4, and 9 junctional nucleotides match TRBD1. The TCR comes from an adult with an advanced solid tumor such as melanoma, head and neck, liver or kidney cancer. The encoded CDR3 is CAISGGTGREKLFF. The DNA is TGTGCCATCAGTGGTGGGACAGGGCGGGAAAAACTGTTTTTT.